The 18 T cell receptor beta chains given below trace back to one sample, sequenced in a study of blood T cell repertoires in COVID-19. Method: immunoSEQ multiplex PCR; TCRdb's copy keeps in-frame clones and lacks some. The sample carries hundreds of thousands of clones, roughly 82% recorded once. The material sequenced was PBMCs or T cells enriched from blood (not recorded which). All receptors come from a woman aged 50 to 60 who had recovered from COVID-19.

This sequence joins TRBV5-1 and TRBJ2-1, with 9 bases matching TRBD2. Trimming cost V 6 bases and J 5 bases; bases outside gene matches: 6. The CDR3 covers 14 residues. The germline CDR1 and CDR2 sequences are SGHRS and YFSETQ. The CDR3 reads CASTRLAEDNEQFF. The DNA for the CDR3 is TGCGCCAGCACCCGACTAGCGGAAGACAATGAGCAGTTCTTC.

This rearrangement joins TRBV2 to TRBJ2-1, with TRBD2 matching over 8 bases. The CDR3 length is 15 residues. Looked up from germline, CDR1 is SNHLY and CDR2 is FYNNEI. After removal of 5 bases from V and 10 bases from J, the junction contained 13 bases not matched to a gene. This CDR3 is CASSSSGLAVGEQFF. The DNA of the CDR3 is TGTGCCAGCAGTTCAAGCGGACTAGCTGTGGGCGAGCAGTTCTTC. Combining the CDR3 with reference TRBV2 and TRBJ2-1 gives the whole variable domain EPEVTQTPSHQVTQMGQEVILRCVPISNHLYFYWYRQILGQKVEFLVSFYNNEISEKSEIFDDQFSVERPDGSNFTLKIRSTKLEDSAMYFCASSSSGLAVGEQFFGPGTRLTVL.

The rearrangement uses TRBV19 and TRBJ1-5, with a tentative D call TRBD1 (6 bases). This CDR3 has 15 amino acids. Trimming stripped 3 bases from V and 3 bases from J, with 12 bases between. Germline values: CDR1 LNHDA, CDR2 SQIVND (reference sequence). In nucleotides, the CDR3 is TGTGCCAGTAGTATGTCTACAGGGAACAATCAGCCCCAGCATTTT. Encoded protein: CASSMSTGNNQPQHF.

The rearrangement uses TRBV9 and TRBJ2-3; D not certain. The CDR3 loop spans 16 amino acids. Germline values: CDR1 SGDLS, CDR2 YYNGEE. V dropped 0 bases and J dropped 0 bases, with 11 bases sitting between them. CDR3 residues: CASSVDRVASTDTQYF. The CDR3 bases are TGTGCCAGCAGCGTAGATCGGGTCGCTAGCACAGATACGCAGTATTTT.

This chain joins TRBV9 and TRBJ2-6; D is ambiguous. This CDR3 comprises 16 residues. V dropped 4 bases and J dropped 0 bases, with 11 bases sitting between them. CDR1 is SGDLS and CDR2 is YYNGEE in the germline V gene. CDR3 residues: CASSLQDSSGANVLTF. The CDR3 coding sequence is TGTGCCAGCAGCCTTCAAGACTCCTCTGGGGCCAACGTCCTGACTTTC.

The CDR3 protein is CSVSGRRTDTQYF. In DNA, the CDR3 is TGCAGCGTTAGCGGGAGGCGCACAGATACGCAGTATTTT. This chain links TRBV29-1 with TRBJ2-3; 9 nucleotides match TRBD2. The CDR3 sequence is 13 residues long. The germline gives CDR1 SQVTM, CDR2 ANQGSEA. The V gene end was trimmed by 5 bases and the J gene end by 1 base; junction bases not matched to a gene: 1.

This clone came up a few times. The chain uses TRBV6-1 and TRBJ1-6, with 10 positions matching TRBD1. Germline-derived CDR1 and CDR2 are MNHNS and SASEGT. With V trimmed by 2 bases and J by 7 bases, 2 bases remained unmatched. The CDR3 sequence is 15 residues long. CDR3 nucleotides: TGTGCCAGCAGTGAACCGGGACAGGGGAATTCACCCCTCCACTTT. Protein: CASSEPGQGNSPLHF.

The chain has TRBV19 and TRBJ2-1, with D maybe TRBD2 (7 bases). This CDR3 is 16 amino acids long. Germline CDR1 reads LNHDA; CDR2 reads SQIVND (reference sequence). The germline V and J ends were trimmed by 3 bases and 7 bases, with 19 bases remaining between them. The CDR3 DNA sequence: TGTGCCAGTAGTATCCAGGGAGGGGGGCGACAGAATGAGCAGTTCTTC. Translated: CASSIQGGGRQNEQFF.

The J gene is TRBJ2-2, the V gene TRBV29-1; tentative D call: TRBD2 (6 bases). Germline CDR1 is SQVTM and CDR2 is ANQGSEA. The CDR3 length is 14 residues. Trimming stripped 7 bases from V and 4 bases from J, with 16 bases between. DNA for the CDR3: TGCAGCGGAGGAGGGTCAACCAGCACCGGGGAGCTGTTTTTT. Translated: CSGGGSTSTGELFF.

The chain employs TRBV15 and TRBJ1-1, with TRBD1 identical over 8 bases. CDR1 and CDR2 from the germline V gene are LNHNV and YYDKDF (reference sequence). With 0 bases clipped from V and 11 bases from J, the junction kept 8 bases outside the gene matches. The CDR3 spans 14 residues. The CDR3 region has the DNA TGTGCCACCAGCAGAGATAGTGCAGGGGGCTTTGCTTTCTTT. Protein sequence: CATSRDSAGGFAFF.

The CDR3 sequence is CASSQDRGGIGYTF. The CDR3 bases are TGTGCCAGCAGCCAAGACAGGGGTGGGATCGGCTACACCTTC. This chain links TRBV14 with TRBJ1-2; a weak D match, TRBD1 (6 bases). Germline V gene sequence: CDR1 SGHDN, CDR2 FVKESK. Trimming removed 0 bases at V and 8 bases at J, with 13 bases between. This CDR3 is built from 14 residues.

The rearrangement joins TRBV3-1 (or the pseudogene TRBV3-2) to TRBJ2-7; D possibly corresponds to TRBD2 (5 bases). Trimming shortened V by 0 bases and J by 8 bases, and 8 bases separated the two germline ends. There are 12 residues in the CDR3. CDR1 is LGHDT, CDR2 YNNKEL, per germline (reference sequence). CDR3 coding DNA: TGTGCCAGCAGCCAAGAGACGGGAAAGCAGTACTTC. It is translated as CASSQETGKQYF.

This clone was seen once. DNA of the CDR3: TGCGCCAGCAAATTTACGGGGACAGGGGGAACCGGGGAGCTGTTTTTT. It is translated as CASKFTGTGGTGELFF. This rearrangement joins TRBV5-1 to TRBJ2-2; 11 bases are a match to TRBD1. The CDR3 runs 16 residues. V lost 6 bases and J lost 5; bases outside the gene matches: 9. Germline loops: CDR1 SGHRS, CDR2 YFSETQ.

V usage is TRBV5-4 and J usage is TRBJ1-2; D is unresolved. Germline V gene sequence: CDR1 SGHNT, CDR2 YYREEE (reference sequence). The length of the CDR3 is 12 residues. Trimming removed 7 bases at V and 3 bases at J, with 10 bases between. The CDR3 region has the DNA TGTGCCAGCCAAAACTCCCACTATGGCTACACCTTC. Its translation is CASQNSHYGYTF.

V and J are TRBV9 and TRBJ2-2; possible D gene TRBD2, 7 bases. The CDR3 totals 16 residues. The V end lost 4 bases, the J end lost 3 bases, and 16 bases lay between the germline ends. Germline loops: CDR1 SGDLS, CDR2 YYNGEE. The CDR3 loop is CASSTRPGGDTGELFF. The CDR3 nucleotides read TGTGCCAGCAGCACTCGCCCGGGGGGCGACACCGGGGAGCTGTTTTTT.

The chain couples TRBV18 to TRBJ2-7; 11 bases are a match to TRBD2. With 4 bases clipped from V and 1 base from J, the junction kept 3 bases outside the gene matches. Per the germline V gene, CDR1 is KGHSH and CDR2 is LQKENI. The CDR3 covers 15 residues. In DNA, the CDR3 is TGTGCCAGCTCACTATCTAGCGGGGGGTCCTACGAGCAGTACTTC. It codes for CASSLSSGGSYEQYF.

The CDR3 reads CATTRQGFSEQYF. CDR3 nucleotides: TGTGCCACCACAAGACAGGGATTCAGCGAGCAGTACTTC. This chain connects TRBV2 to TRBJ2-7; 7 bases fit TRBD1. The V gene end was trimmed by 10 bases and the J gene end by 6 bases; junction bases not matched to a gene: 12. The CDR3 has 13 residues. Germline CDR1 SNHLY, CDR2 FYNNEI.

The V call is TRBV11-2, the J call TRBJ1-2; 7 bases align to TRBD1. CDR1 and CDR2 (germline): SGHAT, FQNNGV. V shed 4 bases and J 4 bases; nucleotides not matched to a gene: 3. This CDR3 spans 13 amino acids. CDR3 sequence (DNA): TGTGCCAGCAGCTGGGACAGAAGCTATGGCTACACCTTC. Its translation: CASSWDRSYGYTF. Based on the CDR3 plus reference TRBV11-2 and TRBJ1-2, the full variable domain is EAGVAQSPRYKIIEKRQSVAFWCNPISGHATLYWYQQILGQGPKLLIQFQNNGVVDDSQLPKDRFSAERLKGVDSTLKIQPAKLEDSAVYLCASSWDRSYGYTFGSGTRLTVV.